Listed below are T cell receptor beta chains from one sample, sequenced in a study of T cells in Graves' hyperthyroidism and ophthalmopathy. TCRdb reanalysed the multiplex PCR reads using MiXCR and keeps one entry per CDR3 protein. The sample comprises 550,000 to 700,000 distinct CDR3 sequences, approximately 15% of which are singletons, and 3.5% to 4.5% rests with the top ten. The sample comprised blood. The receptors derive from a woman aged 40 to 50 with Graves' ophthalmopathy. Each CDR3 is given with its conserved first and last residue. The order of the fields is clone size, D gene, J gene, V gene, CDR3 protein, CDR3 DNA. A D gene is named only where the DNA matches it firmly. Part of the rows lack a size; the others show once, few, many or a class for expanded clones.

>many|-|TRBJ1-2|TRBV6-2/TRBV6-3
CASSYAAGPVYGYTF
TGTGCCAGCAGTTACGCGGCAGGGCCCGTCTATGGCTACACCTTC
>-|-|TRBJ1-5|TRBV4-1
CASSQAGFVYQPQHF
TGCGCCAGCAGCCAAGCGGGCTTCGTCTATCAGCCCCAGCATTTT
>-|TRBD1|TRBJ2-7|TRBV5-1
CASSLFAAGTGVEQYF
TGCGCCAGCAGCTTGTTTGCCGCCGGGACAGGGGTCGAGCAGTACTTC
>many|-|TRBJ2-6|TRBV29-1
CSVEDLGEVLTF
TGCAGCGTTGAAGATCTCGGGGAGGTCCTGACTTTC
>many|TRBD1|TRBJ2-7|TRBV29-1
CSAGQGAVHEQYF
TGCAGCGCTGGACAGGGGGCTGTCCACGAGCAGTACTTC
>many|TRBD1|TRBJ1-2|TRBV7-8
CASSLGGQGYFYGYTF
TGTGCCAGCAGCTTAGGGGGACAGGGGTATTTTTATGGCTACACCTTC
>many|TRBD2|TRBJ2-7|TRBV5-1
CASSLIRGGAYEQYF
TGCGCCAGCAGCTTGATCCGGGGGGGGGCCTACGAGCAGTACTTC
>many|-|TRBJ2-2|TRBV10-3
CAISESGTTGELFF
TGTGCCATCAGTGAGTCCGGAACCACCGGGGAGCTGTTTTTT
>-|-|TRBJ1-2|TRBV4-1
CASSQAFFVYGYTF
TGCGCCAGCAGCCAGGCTTTTTTTGTGTATGGCTACACCTTC
>few|-|TRBJ2-7|TRBV20-1
CSAWSGYGYEQYF
TGCAGTGCCTGGAGCGGTTACGGTTACGAGCAGTACTTC
>many|TRBD1|TRBJ2-7|TRBV13
CASSRHGRDRGHEQYF
TGTGCCAGCAGCCGCCATGGACGGGACAGGGGCCACGAGCAGTACTTC
>few|-|TRBJ1-6|TRBV27
CASRPVNSPLHF
TGTGCCAGCAGACCCGTTAATTCACCCCTCCACTTT
>-|TRBD1|TRBJ1-3|TRBV12-3/TRBV12-4
CASSIWGQGASGNTIYF
TGTGCCAGCAGTATATGGGGACAGGGGGCTTCTGGAAACACCATATATTTT
>many|-|TRBJ1-1|TRBV6-1
CASSEGWISHRAKNTEAFF
TGTGCCAGCAGTGAAGGTTGGATCTCGCACAGGGCAAAGAACACTGAAGCTTTCTTT
>few|-|TRBJ2-1|TRBV6-2/TRBV6-3
CASSVLLGTQGVSFSYNEQFF
TGTGCCAGCAGCGTATTATTGGGTACTCAAGGGGTTTCTTTCTCCTACAATGAGCAGTTCTTC
>many|-|TRBJ2-7|TRBV7-6
CASSYGTYGEQYF
TGTGCCAGCAGTTACGGGACGTACGGGGAGCAGTACTTC
>-|TRBD1|TRBJ1-2|TRBV9
CASSATGNPHGYTF
TGTGCCAGCAGCGCGACAGGGAATCCGCATGGCTACACCTTC
>many|-|TRBJ1-1|TRBV5-1
CASTVLVSGDTEAFF
TGCGCCAGCACCGTGCTGGTGTCGGGCGACACTGAAGCTTTCTTT
>many|-|TRBJ2-7|TRBV6-1
CASSVMFYEQYF
TGTGCCAGCAGTGTAATGTTCTACGAGCAGTACTTC
>many|TRBD1|TRBJ1-1|TRBV4-3
CASSQVAGTGPNTEAFF
TGCGCCAGCAGCCAAGTGGCTGGGACAGGCCCCAACACTGAAGCTTTCTTT
>many|-|TRBJ1-3|TRBV7-8
CASSLVSGISGNTIYF
TGTGCCAGCAGCTTAGTTTCTGGGATCTCTGGAAACACCATATATTTT
>many|TRBD1|TRBJ1-6|TRBV7-2
CASSSDRLESPLHF
TGTGCCAGCAGCTCGGACAGGTTGGAGTCACCCCTCCACTTT
>few|-|TRBJ2-7|TRBV30
CAWSGGSKAEQYF
TGTGCCTGGAGTGGAGGCTCGAAGGCTGAGCAGTACTTC
>many|-|TRBJ1-2|TRBV7-2
CASSLGQGLGYTF
TGTGCCAGCAGCTTAGGCCAGGGGCTTGGCTACACCTTC
>many|-|TRBJ1-3|TRBV7-3
CASSLSAGYGNTIYF
TGTGCCAGCAGCTTATCGGCCGGGTACGGAAACACCATATATTTT
>-|TRBD1|TRBJ2-7|TRBV6-1
CASSSQDRSTYEQYF
TGTGCCAGCAGTAGCCAGGACAGGTCAACCTACGAGCAGTACTTC
>few|-|TRBJ2-2|TRBV5-1
CASSWTDGNTGELFF
TGCGCCAGCAGCTGGACGGACGGGAACACCGGGGAGCTGTTTTTT